Given below is one T cell receptor (beta chain) in context. Antigen: not known. The data were obtained in a study of cytomegalovirus exposure and HLA in healthy donors. Trimming took off 5 bases at V and 4 bases at J, with 13 bases between the two ends. The CDR3 contains 14 residues. Germline V lookup: CDR1 SGDLS, CDR2 YYNGEE. The PCR made use of 60 Vbeta and 13 Jbeta primers. Clones were sequenced by immunoSEQ multiplex PCR, and TCRdb holds only the in-frame ones, with some missing. This table has approximately 210,000 clones, about four fifths appearing once. The study's findings and limits: Researchers reported in a later analysis that a missense DCLRE1C variant was tied to TCR beta V- and J-gene trimming. Across all donors, roughly uniform sequencing depth was an assumption of the presence/absence analyses. The study listed 164 cytomegalovirus-associated TCR beta chains. Across donors, most TCRs were seen rarely, yet some public ones were widespread.

The receptor's source is a girl aged 5-17 years in good health and CMV-seropositive. This chain uses TRBV9 with TRBJ2-1, with D possibly matching TRBD2 (6 bases). Material for sequencing was PBMCs. The CDR3 region is CASSTSGPYNEQFF. The CDR3 region has the DNA TGTGCCAGCAGTACCAGCGGGCCTTACAATGAGCAGTTCTTC.